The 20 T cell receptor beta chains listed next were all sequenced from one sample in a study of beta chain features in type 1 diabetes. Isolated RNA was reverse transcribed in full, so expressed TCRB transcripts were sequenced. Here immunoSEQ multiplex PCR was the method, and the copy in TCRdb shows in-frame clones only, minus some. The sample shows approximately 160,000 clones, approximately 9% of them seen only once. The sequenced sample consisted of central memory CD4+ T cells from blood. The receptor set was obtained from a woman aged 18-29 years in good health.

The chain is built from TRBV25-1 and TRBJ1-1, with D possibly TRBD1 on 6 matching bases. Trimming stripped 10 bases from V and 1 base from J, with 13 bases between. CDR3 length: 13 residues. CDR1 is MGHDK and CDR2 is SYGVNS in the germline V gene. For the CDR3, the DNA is TGTGCCACAACCTACAGGGAGAACACTGAAGCTTTCTTT. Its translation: CATTYRENTEAFF.

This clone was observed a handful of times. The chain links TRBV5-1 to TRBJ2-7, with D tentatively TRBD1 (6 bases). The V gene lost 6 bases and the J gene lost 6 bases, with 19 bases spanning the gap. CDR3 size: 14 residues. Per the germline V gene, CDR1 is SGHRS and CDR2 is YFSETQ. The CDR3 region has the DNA TGCGCCAGCACCGAAGGGACACCCTCGGGCGAGCAGTACTTC. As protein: CASTEGTPSGEQYF.

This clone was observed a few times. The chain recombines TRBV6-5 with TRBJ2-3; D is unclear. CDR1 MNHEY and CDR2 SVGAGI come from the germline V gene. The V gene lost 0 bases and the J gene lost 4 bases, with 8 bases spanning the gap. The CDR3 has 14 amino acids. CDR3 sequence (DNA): TGTGCCAGCAGTTACTCGAGAGAGGCAGATACGCAGTATTTT. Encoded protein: CASSYSREADTQYF.

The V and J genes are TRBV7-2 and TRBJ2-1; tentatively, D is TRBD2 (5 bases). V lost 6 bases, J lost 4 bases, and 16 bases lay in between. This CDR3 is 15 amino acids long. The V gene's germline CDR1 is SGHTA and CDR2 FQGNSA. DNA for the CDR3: TGTGCCAGCAGTAGACTAATGGAGGTTTACAATGAGCAGTTCTTC. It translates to CASSRLMEVYNEQFF.

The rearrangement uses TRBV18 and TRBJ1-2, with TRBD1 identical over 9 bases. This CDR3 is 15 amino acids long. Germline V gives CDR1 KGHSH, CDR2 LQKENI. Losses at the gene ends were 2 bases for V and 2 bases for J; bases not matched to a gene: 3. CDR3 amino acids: CASSPGQGPNYGYTF. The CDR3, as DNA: TGTGCCAGCTCACCAGGACAGGGGCCGAACTATGGCTACACCTTC.

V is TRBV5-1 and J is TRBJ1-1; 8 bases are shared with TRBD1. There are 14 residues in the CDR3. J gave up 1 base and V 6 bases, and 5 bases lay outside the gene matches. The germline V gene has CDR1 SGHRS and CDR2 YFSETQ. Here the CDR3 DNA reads TGCGCCAGCATTCCTGGGACAGGGAACACTGAAGCTTTCTTT. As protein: CASIPGTGNTEAFF.

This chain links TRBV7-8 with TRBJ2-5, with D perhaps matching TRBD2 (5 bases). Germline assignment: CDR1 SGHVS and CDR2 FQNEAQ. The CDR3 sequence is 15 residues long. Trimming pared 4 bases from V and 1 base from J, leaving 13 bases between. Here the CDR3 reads CASSSRPGTQETQYF. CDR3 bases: TGTGCCAGCAGCTCCCGGCCGGGAACCCAAGAGACCCAGTACTTC.

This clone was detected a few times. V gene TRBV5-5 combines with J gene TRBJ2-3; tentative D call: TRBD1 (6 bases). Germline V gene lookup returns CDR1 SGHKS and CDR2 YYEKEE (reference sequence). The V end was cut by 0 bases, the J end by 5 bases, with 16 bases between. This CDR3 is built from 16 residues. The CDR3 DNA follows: TGTGCCAGCAGCTTGGAAGGTATCAGGGGCGTAGATACGCAGTATTTT. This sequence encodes CASSLEGIRGVDTQYF.

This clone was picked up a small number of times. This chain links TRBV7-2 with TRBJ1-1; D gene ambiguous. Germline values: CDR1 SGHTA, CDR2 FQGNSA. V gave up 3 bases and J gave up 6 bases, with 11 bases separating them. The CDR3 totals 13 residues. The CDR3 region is CASSFRLTAEAFF. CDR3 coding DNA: TGTGCCAGCAGCTTTCGTCTAACCGCTGAAGCTTTCTTT.

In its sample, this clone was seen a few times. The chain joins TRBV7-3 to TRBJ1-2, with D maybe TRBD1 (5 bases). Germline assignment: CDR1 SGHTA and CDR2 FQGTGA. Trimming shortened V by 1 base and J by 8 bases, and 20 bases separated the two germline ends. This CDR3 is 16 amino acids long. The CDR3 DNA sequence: TGTGCCAGCAGCTTAAATGCCCTGGGCAGGGAAGAAGGCTACACCTTC. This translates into CASSLNALGREEGYTF.

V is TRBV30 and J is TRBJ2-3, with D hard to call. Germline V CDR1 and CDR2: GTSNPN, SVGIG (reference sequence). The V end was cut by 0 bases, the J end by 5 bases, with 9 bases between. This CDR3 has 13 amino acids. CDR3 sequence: CAWSVRHIDTQYF. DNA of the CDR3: TGTGCCTGGAGTGTAAGACACATAGATACGCAGTATTTT.

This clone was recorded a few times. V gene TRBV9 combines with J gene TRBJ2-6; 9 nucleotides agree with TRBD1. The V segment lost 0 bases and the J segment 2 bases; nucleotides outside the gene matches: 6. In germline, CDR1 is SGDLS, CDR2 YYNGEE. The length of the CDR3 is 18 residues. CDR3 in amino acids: CASSVGSGQGTGANVLTF. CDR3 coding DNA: TGTGCCAGCAGCGTAGGGTCGGGACAGGGTACTGGGGCCAACGTCCTGACTTTC.

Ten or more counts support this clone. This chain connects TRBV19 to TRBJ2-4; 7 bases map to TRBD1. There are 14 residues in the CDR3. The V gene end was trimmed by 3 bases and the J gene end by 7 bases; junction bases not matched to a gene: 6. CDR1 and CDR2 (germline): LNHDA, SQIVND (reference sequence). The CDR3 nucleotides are TGTGCCAGTAGTATTCGGCAGGGGGTCAACATTCAGTACTTC. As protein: CASSIRQGVNIQYF. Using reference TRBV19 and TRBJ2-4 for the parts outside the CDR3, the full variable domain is DGGITQSPKYLFRKEGQNVTLSCEQNLNHDAMYWYRQDPGQGLRLIYYSQIVNDFQKGDIAEGYSVSREKKESFPLTVTSAQKNPTAFYLCASSIRQGVNIQYFGAGTRLSVL.

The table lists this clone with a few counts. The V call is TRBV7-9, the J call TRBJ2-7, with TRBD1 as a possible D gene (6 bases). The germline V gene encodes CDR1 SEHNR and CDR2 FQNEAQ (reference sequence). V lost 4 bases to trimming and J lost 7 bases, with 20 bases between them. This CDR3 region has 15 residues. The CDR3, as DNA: TGTGCCAGCAGCTCGCTGACAGGCAATACTCGGGAGCAGTACTTC. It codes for CASSSLTGNTREQYF.

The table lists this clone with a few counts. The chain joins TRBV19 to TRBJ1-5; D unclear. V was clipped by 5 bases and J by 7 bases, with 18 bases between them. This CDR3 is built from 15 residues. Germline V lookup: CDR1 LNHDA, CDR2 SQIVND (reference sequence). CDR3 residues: CASSHREARGQPQHF. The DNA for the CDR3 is TGTGCCAGTAGTCATCGGGAGGCAAGAGGGCAGCCCCAGCATTTT.

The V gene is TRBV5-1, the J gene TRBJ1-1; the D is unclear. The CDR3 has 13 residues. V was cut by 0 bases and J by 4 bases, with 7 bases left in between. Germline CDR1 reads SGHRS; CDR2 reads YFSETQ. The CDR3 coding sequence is TGCGCCAGCAGCTTGGCCGGGTCCACTGAAGCTTTCTTT. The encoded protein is CASSLAGSTEAFF. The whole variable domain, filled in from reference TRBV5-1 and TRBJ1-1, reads KAGVTQTPRYLIKTRGQQVTLSCSPISGHRSVSWYQQTPGQGLQFLFEYFSETQRNKGNFPGRFSGRQFSNSRSEMNVSTLELGDSALYLCASSLAGSTEAFFGQGTRLTVV.

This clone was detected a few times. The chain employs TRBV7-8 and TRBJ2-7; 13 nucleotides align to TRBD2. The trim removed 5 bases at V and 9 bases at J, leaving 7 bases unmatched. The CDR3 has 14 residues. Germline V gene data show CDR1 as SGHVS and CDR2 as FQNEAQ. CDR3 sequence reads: CASSLTSGRAAQYF. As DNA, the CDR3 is TGTGCCAGCAGCCTCACTAGCGGGAGGGCCGCGCAGTACTTC.

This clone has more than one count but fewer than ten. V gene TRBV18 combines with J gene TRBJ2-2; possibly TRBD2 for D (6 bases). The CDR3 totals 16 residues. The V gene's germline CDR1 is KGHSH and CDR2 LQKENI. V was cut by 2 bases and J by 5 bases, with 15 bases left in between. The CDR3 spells CASSPSRGLGTGELFF. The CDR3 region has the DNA TGTGCCAGCTCACCAAGCCGGGGACTGGGGACCGGGGAGCTGTTTTTT.

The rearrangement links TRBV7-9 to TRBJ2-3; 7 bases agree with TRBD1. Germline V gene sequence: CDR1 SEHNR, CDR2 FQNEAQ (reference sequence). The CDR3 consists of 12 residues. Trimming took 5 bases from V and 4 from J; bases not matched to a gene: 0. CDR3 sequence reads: CASSGQADTQYF. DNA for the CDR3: TGTGCCAGCAGCGGACAGGCAGATACGCAGTATTTT.

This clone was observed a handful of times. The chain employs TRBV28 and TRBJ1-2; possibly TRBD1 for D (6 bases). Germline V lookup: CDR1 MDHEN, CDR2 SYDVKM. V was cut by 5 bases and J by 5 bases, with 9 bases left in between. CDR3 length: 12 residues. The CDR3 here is CASSLQGYGYTF. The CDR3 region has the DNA TGTGCCAGCAGTCTACAGGGATATGGCTACACCTTC.